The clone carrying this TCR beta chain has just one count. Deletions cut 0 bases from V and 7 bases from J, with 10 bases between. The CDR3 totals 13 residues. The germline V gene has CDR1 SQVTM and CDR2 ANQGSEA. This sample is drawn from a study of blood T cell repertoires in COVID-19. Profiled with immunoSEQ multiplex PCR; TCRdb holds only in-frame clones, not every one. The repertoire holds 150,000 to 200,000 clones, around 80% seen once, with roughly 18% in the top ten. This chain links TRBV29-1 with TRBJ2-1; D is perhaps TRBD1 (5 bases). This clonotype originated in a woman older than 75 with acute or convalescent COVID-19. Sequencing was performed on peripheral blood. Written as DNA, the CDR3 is TGCAGCGTTGAAGAGGCAGGGAAGAATGAGCAGTTCTTC. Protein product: CSVEEAGKNEQFF.